This T cell receptor (beta chain) was documented in a study of blood T cell repertoires in COVID-19 (dated by TCRdb to about 2020). Study-level background: Collaborator samples came from the United States, Italy and Spain and covered acute and convalescent phases of COVID-19. The repertoires were released in a freely available public database intended as a resource for research on the immune response to SARS-CoV-2. The prospective study material was composed of cDNA or gDNA derived from T cells, B-cell-depleted T cells, or PBMCs. HLA class I and class II types, where available, came from metadata supplied by the sample provider rather than from assay-based typing. Sample metadata almost always included a de-identified subject ID, COVID-19 status, age in years and sex. Samples came from the ongoing ImmuneRACE study (first 160 participants) plus 1,254 subjects from 6 global collaborators. The dataset comprised deeply sampled blood TCRbeta repertoires from subjects exposed to, actively infected with, or recovered from COVID-19.

Taken from cysteine to phenylalanine, the CDR3 has 13 residues. Of all the DNA, just the CDR3 is kept, 39 bases in frame from base 1. At the junction V is shortened by 2 bases and J by 7 bases, with 11 bases in between. CDR1 and CDR2, per the germline V gene (reference sequence), are LGHDT and YNNKEL. The collaborating institutions used their own protocols to collect whole blood in K2EDTA tubes. For TCRbeta analysis, collaborator samples were shipped as frozen whole blood, as isolated PBMCs, or as DNA extracted from either sample type. The immunoSEQ Assay, a bias-controlled multiplex PCR, was used to amplify TCRbeta CDR3 regions from genomic DNA. In the authors' own workflow: Nucleated cell counts per sample were estimated from amplification of reference gene primers within the assay. To quantify the absolute abundance of each unique TCRbeta CDR3 rearrangement, sequence reads were collapsed and filtered. For each sample, productive Simpson clonality was calculated as the square root of Simpson's diversity index over productive rearrangements. The immuneACCESS repertoire file appears here via TCRdb, limited to in-frame rearrangements. These files lack a portion of the clones; in checked studies, under half of the deficit traces to unresolved V genes, and the cause of the others is not known. That table gives V, J and clone size, and the DNA gave D and trimming. The sample table holds some 200,000 clones, of which around 81% were seen once. The ten top clones hold roughly 2.4% of the sample.

Study-wide conclusions, independent of this receptor: The amount of clinical and demographic metadata varied by source and participant and was provided uncurated.

Worth noting for this clone: The antigen it recognizes is unknown. Base qualities are missing; no much larger clone stands one base away.

The receptor was derived from a woman aged 60-70 years with acute or convalescent COVID-19. This chain joins TRBV3-1 (or the pseudogene TRBV3-2) to TRBJ1-2, with the D gene not clear enough to name. The specimen was peripheral blood. This receptor has the CDR3 CASSQPPSTGYTF. The DNA sequence is as follows: TGTGCCAGCAGCCAACCTCCGAGTACTGGCTACACCTTC.